These 21 T cell receptor beta chains were sequenced from one sample in a study of control samples from healthy donors and cancer patients. This table comes from immunoSEQ multiplex PCR, and its TCRdb copy is limited to in-frame clones, with some not included. This table has around 41,000 clones, about 83% appearing once. Input material: PBMCs. These receptors were collected from a woman in her sixties or seventies with lung cancer.

The chain recombines TRBV18 with TRBJ1-1; no reliable D call. The CDR3 length is 13 residues. Trimming removed 4 bases at V and 5 bases at J, with 11 bases between. Germline-derived CDR1 and CDR2 are KGHSH and LQKENI. The CDR3 loop is CASSLGESTEAFF. CDR3 DNA sequence: TGTGCCAGCTCACTCGGGGAAAGTACTGAAGCTTTCTTT.

Note on this clone: One junction end does not reproduce the germline sequence, and a read error may be involved. The rearrangement uses TRBV12-3 or TRBV12-4 and TRBJ1-5; TRBD1 is a possible D gene (5 bases). CDR3 length: 11 amino acids. The CDR3 DNA is TGTGTCAGCAGTTTATGGGGGGCCCAGCATTTT. It encodes CVSSLWGAQHF.

The chain employs TRBV6-2 or TRBV6-3 and TRBJ1-1; D may be TRBD1 (5 bases). The CDR3 totals 16 residues. Germline values: CDR1 MNHEY, CDR2 SVGEGT. V was pared by 6 bases and J by 4 bases, with 21 bases between. DNA of the CDR3: TGTGCCAGCAGCCCTCAGAGGGAGGTTGGGACCACTGAAGCTTTCTTT. This codes for CASSPQREVGTTEAFF.

The chain is built from TRBV19 and TRBJ2-5; D is possibly TRBD1 (5 bases). CDR1 is LNHDA and CDR2 is SQIVND in the germline V gene (reference sequence). There are 13 residues in the CDR3. Trimming pared 5 bases from V and 2 bases from J, leaving 9 bases between. The CDR3 coding sequence is TGTGCCAGTAGTCCCAACAGGCAAGAGACCCAGTACTTC. It specifies CASSPNRQETQYF.

The chain links TRBV7-9 to TRBJ1-5; no definite D call. V lost 4 bases and J 3 bases, leaving 13 bases between the germline ends. Germline CDR1 SEHNR, CDR2 FQNEAQ (reference sequence). CDR3 length: 15 amino acids. The CDR3 loop is CASSSTEDINQPQHF. The CDR3 DNA sequence: TGTGCCAGCAGCTCGACCGAAGACATCAATCAGCCCCAGCATTTT.

The chain combines TRBV6-5 with TRBJ1-1; 9 bases match TRBD1. The germline CDR1 and CDR2 sequences are MNHEY and SVGAGI. The V segment lost 2 bases and the J segment 3 bases; nucleotides outside the gene matches: 1. The CDR3 runs 14 residues. The CDR3 loop is CASSYRDRDTEAFF. The CDR3 nucleotides are TGTGCCAGCAGTTACAGGGACAGGGACACTGAAGCTTTCTTT.

This chain links TRBV7-2 with TRBJ2-7, with no clear D. V gave up 3 bases and J gave up 2 bases, with 20 bases separating them. The germline V gene has CDR1 SGHTA and CDR2 FQGNSA. The length of the CDR3 is 17 residues. Written as DNA, the CDR3 is TGTGCCAGCAGCTTGTACACAGCCGCAGCCCGGGCCTACGAGCAGTACTTC. Its protein product is CASSLYTAAARAYEQYF. The complete variable domain, with remaining parts taken from reference TRBV7-2 and TRBJ2-7, reads GAGVSQSPSNKVTEKGKDVELRCDPISGHTALYWYRQSLGQGLEFLIYFQGNSAPDKSGLPSDRFSAERTGGSVSTLTIQRTQQEDSAVYLCASSLYTAAARAYEQYFGPGTRLTVT.

The rearrangement links TRBV21-1 to TRBJ1-1. TRBV21-1 constitutes a pseudogene. The CDR3 is made up of 12 amino acids. The CDR3 is CASSKLGTEAFF. The CDR3 DNA is TGTGCCAGCAGCAAATTGGGGACTGAAGCTTTCTTT.

Points on this clone: Other DNA sequences of this sample code for an identical CDR3. V gene TRBV24-1 combines with J gene TRBJ2-5; D is uncertain. CDR1 is KGHDR and CDR2 is SFDVKD in the germline V gene. The V end was cut by 5 bases, the J end by 2 bases, with 8 bases between. The CDR3 covers 13 residues. The CDR3 region has the DNA TGTGCCACCAGTGTTGGGCCTCAAGAGACCCAGTACTTC. Translated: CATSVGPQETQYF.

The rearrangement joins TRBV3-1 (or the pseudogene TRBV3-2) to TRBJ2-7, with D perhaps given as TRBD1 or TRBD2 (5 bases each). The CDR3 length is 15 residues. The V end was cut by 4 bases, the J end by 2 bases, with 15 bases between. Per germline, CDR1 LGHDT and CDR2 YNNKEL (reference sequence). CDR3: CASSPRDPRAYEQYF. CDR3 nucleotides: TGTGCCAGCAGCCCCCGGGACCCAAGGGCCTACGAGCAGTACTTC.

The rearrangement links TRBV7-2 to TRBJ1-1, with D unresolved. This CDR3 spans 11 amino acids. The V end lost 1 base, the J end lost 8 bases, and 5 bases lay between the germline ends. The germline gives CDR1 SGHTA, CDR2 FQGNSA. The CDR3 region is CASSLVAEAFF. DNA for the CDR3: TGTGCCAGCAGCTTAGTAGCCGAAGCTTTCTTT.

A note on this clone: The germline gene is not matched at one end of the junction; a read error may be the cause. The chain has TRBV29-1 and TRBJ1-2; TRBD1 aligns across 7 bases. The germline V gene has CDR1 SQVTM and CDR2 ANQGSEA. The CDR3 runs 12 residues. The CDR3 spells CSVEGQESGYTF. The CDR3 DNA sequence: TGCAGCGTGGAAGGACAGGAGAGTGGCTACACCTTC.

The chain employs TRBV6-2 or TRBV6-3 and TRBJ1-1, with TRBD1 matching over 7 bases. There are 16 residues in the CDR3. Germline V gene data show CDR1 as MNHEY and CDR2 as SVGEGT. With 2 bases clipped from V and 5 bases from J, the junction kept 11 bases outside the gene matches. The CDR3 loop is CASSYGSARGSTEAFF. In DNA, the CDR3 is TGTGCCAGCAGTTACGGTTCGGCCAGGGGGAGTACTGAAGCTTTCTTT.

J is TRBJ1-1 and V is TRBV11-2; D is ambiguous. This CDR3 has 14 amino acids. Trimming pared 4 bases from V and 1 base from J, leaving 10 bases between. Germline lookup yields CDR1 SGHAT and CDR2 FQNNGV. DNA for the CDR3: TGTGCCAGCAGCTCGGTACAGACGAACACTGAAGCTTTCTTT. Amino acids: CASSSVQTNTEAFF.

The chain employs TRBV11-2 and TRBJ2-1; D remains ambiguous. Trimming cost V 3 bases and J 6 bases, with 9 bases left between them. This CDR3 has 13 residues. Germline values: CDR1 SGHAT, CDR2 FQNNGV. The DNA of the CDR3 is TGTGCCAGCAGCTTCCAGGCGAGCAATGAGCAGTTCTTC. The encoded protein is CASSFQASNEQFF.

This clone occurred a few times. The chain is built from TRBV20-1 and TRBJ2-1; TRBD2 matches at 7 bases. The CDR3 covers 14 residues. V dropped 3 bases and J dropped 5; count of bases not matched to a gene: 7. Per the germline V gene, CDR1 is DFQATT and CDR2 is SNEGSKA (reference sequence). In DNA, the CDR3 is TGCAGTGCTAGTCGTCCCGGGACTAACAATGAGCAGTTCTTC. Amino acids: CSASRPGTNNEQFF.

By its share, this clone is medium-sized. The identical CDR3 is also encoded by other nucleotide sequences in the sample. CDR3 sequence reads: CASSLRVNQPQHF. The CDR3 DNA reads TGTGCCAGCAGTTTGAGAGTCAATCAGCCCCAGCATTTT. V usage is TRBV12-3 or TRBV12-4 and J usage is TRBJ1-5; D is unclear. The length of the CDR3 is 13 residues. V gave up 3 bases and J gave up 3 bases, with 6 bases separating them.

This rearrangement joins TRBV27 to TRBJ2-7; D is possibly TRBD2 (6 bases). Germline values: CDR1 MNHEY, CDR2 SMNVEV (reference sequence). With 0 bases removed from V and 0 bases from J, the gap between germline ends came to 15 bases. The CDR3 is made up of 17 amino acids. The CDR3: CASSLSNFGGFSYEQYF. CDR3 nucleotides: TGTGCCAGCAGTTTATCGAATTTTGGAGGGTTCTCCTACGAGCAGTACTTC.

This clone was detected only once. V usage is TRBV6-6 and J usage is TRBJ2-3, with 13 bases that match TRBD2. The germline gives CDR1 MNHNY, CDR2 SVGAGI (reference sequence). The CDR3 consists of 16 residues. J lost 0 bases, V lost 7 bases, and 4 bases had no gene match. The CDR3 region is CASTPTSGRSTDTQYF. CDR3 coding DNA: TGTGCCAGCACCCCGACTAGCGGGAGGAGCACAGATACGCAGTATTTT.

The V gene is TRBV6-5, the J gene TRBJ1-2, with D unclear. The CDR3 totals 11 residues. V dropped 7 bases and J dropped 4 bases, with 7 bases sitting between them. Germline V gene sequence: CDR1 MNHEY, CDR2 SVGAGI. In DNA form, the CDR3 reads TGTGCCAGCACCAGAGGCTATGGCTACACCTTC. It is translated as CASTRGYGYTF.

This chain connects TRBV7-9 to TRBJ1-2, with D possibly being TRBD1 (6 bases). With 5 bases removed from V and 8 bases from J, the gap between germline ends came to 15 bases. Per germline, CDR1 SEHNR and CDR2 FQNEAQ (reference sequence). This CDR3 contains 13 residues. CDR3 region: CASSPGQSGGYTF. CDR3 DNA sequence: TGTGCCAGCAGCCCCGGACAGTCTGGAGGCTACACCTTC.